Sequencing of this TCR beta chain was carried out in a study of cytomegalovirus exposure and HLA in healthy donors. Study-wide results and limits: Researchers counted roughly 150 TCR beta chains as cytomegalovirus-associated. Reportedly, cytomegalovirus status was diagnosed with high sensitivity and specificity.

Vbeta (60) and Jbeta (13) primers were used in the PCR. Data came from immunoSEQ multiplex PCR; TCRdb stores just in-frame clones and leaves some out. The sample consists of 100,000 to 120,000 clones, roughly three quarters of them appearing once. In nominal health when sampled, donors likely had unrecorded immune exposures nonetheless. Germline lookup yields CDR1 SGHNT and CDR2 YYREEE (reference sequence). The CDR3 consists of 17 residues. V was shortened by 4 bases and J by 4 bases, with 23 bases between the two germline ends. This clone was recorded only once. What it recognizes is unknown. This chain joins TRBV5-4 and TRBJ1-2, with D possibly TRBD1 on 6 matching bases. The receptor was isolated from a man between 25 and 39 years old in good health and CMV-seropositive. The sequencing sample was made of PBMCs. CDR3 sequence (DNA): TGTGCCAGCAGCCGGGCGGGGGGGCCCTCGGCCCTCTATGGCTACACCTTC. The encoded protein is CASSRAGGPSALYGYTF.